A selection of T cell receptor beta chains follows, all from one sample in a study of OX40 agonist ivuxolimab in advanced cancers. Sequencing used immunoSEQ multiplex PCR; TCRdb keeps in-frame clones, though not all of them. The sample records over 50,000 clones, around 93% being singletons. The sample in question was CD4+ or CD8+ T cells sorted from blood, obtained in a trial of the OX40 agonist ivuxolimab. The receptors were sampled from an adult with an advanced solid tumor such as melanoma, head and neck, liver or kidney cancer. The CDR3 runs from the conserved cysteine through the conserved F or W. Fields, in order: CDR3 length, V gene, J gene, D gene, clone size, CDR3 protein, CDR3 DNA. D genes are given only for firm matches. Only some rows state a clone size, as once, few, many or a class for expanded clones.

CDR3 length: 14
V gene: TRBV9
J gene: TRBJ2-7
D gene: -
clone size: once
CDR3 protein: CASSPTSSRYEQYF
CDR3 DNA: TGTGCCAGCAGCCCCACTAGCAGTAGGTACGAGCAGTACTTC

CDR3 length: 11
V gene: TRBV9
J gene: TRBJ1-3
D gene: -
clone size: -
CDR3 protein: CASSGGNTIYF
CDR3 DNA: TGTGCCAGCAGCGGAGGAAACACCATATATTTT

CDR3 length: 14
V gene: TRBV28
J gene: TRBJ1-1
D gene: TRBD1
clone size: -
CDR3 protein: CASSSWTGGTEAFF
CDR3 DNA: TGTGCCAGCAGTTCGTGGACAGGGGGCACTGAAGCTTTCTTT

CDR3 length: 16
V gene: TRBV19
J gene: TRBJ2-7
D gene: TRBD2
clone size: few
CDR3 protein: CASFPSLAGGIHEQYF
CDR3 DNA: TGTGCCAGTTTTCCTTCACTAGCGGGAGGGATACACGAGCAGTACTTC

CDR3 length: 18
V gene: TRBV2
J gene: TRBJ2-5
D gene: TRBD2
clone size: -
CDR3 protein: CASMPPRGAKIWEETQYF
CDR3 DNA: TGTGCCAGCATGCCTCCGCGGGGGGCTAAGATCTGGGAAGAGACCCAGTACTTC

CDR3 length: 18
V gene: TRBV5-5
J gene: TRBJ2-7
D gene: TRBD1
clone size: -
CDR3 protein: CASSPLGFKAGGSYEQYF
CDR3 DNA: TGTGCCAGCAGCCCATTAGGATTTAAGGCAGGGGGTTCCTACGAGCAGTACTTC

CDR3 length: 10
V gene: TRBV29-1
J gene: TRBJ1-2
D gene: -
clone size: once
CDR3 protein: CSVNDYGYTF
CDR3 DNA: TGCAGCGTTAATGACTATGGCTACACCTTC

CDR3 length: 16
V gene: TRBV25-1
J gene: TRBJ2-3
D gene: TRBD2
clone size: -
CDR3 protein: CASSEFTSGRTDTQYF
CDR3 DNA: TGTGCCAGCAGTGAATTTACTAGCGGGAGGACAGATACGCAGTATTTT

CDR3 length: 15
V gene: TRBV7-9
J gene: TRBJ1-2
D gene: -
clone size: -
CDR3 protein: CASSPPLGRRDGYTF
CDR3 DNA: TGTGCCAGCAGCCCCCCCCTCGGGAGAAGGGATGGCTACACCTTC

CDR3 length: 14
V gene: TRBV6-5
J gene: TRBJ2-7
D gene: -
clone size: -
CDR3 protein: CASAFYGGAYEQYF
CDR3 DNA: TGTGCCAGCGCTTTCTACGGGGGAGCTTACGAGCAGTACTTC

CDR3 length: 16
V gene: TRBV7-9
J gene: TRBJ2-7
D gene: -
clone size: -
CDR3 protein: CASSSTGPNLPYEQYF
CDR3 DNA: TGTGCCAGCAGCTCCACGGGGCCCAACCTTCCCTACGAGCAGTACTTC

CDR3 length: 16
V gene: TRBV7-2
J gene: TRBJ2-3
D gene: TRBD2
clone size: once
CDR3 protein: CASSLEAGALTDTQYF
CDR3 DNA: TGTGCCAGCAGCTTAGAGGCGGGAGCCCTCACAGATACGCAGTATTTT

CDR3 length: 15
V gene: TRBV9
J gene: TRBJ1-1
D gene: -
clone size: -
CDR3 protein: CASSVAQGLNTEAFF
CDR3 DNA: TGTGCCAGCAGCGTAGCCCAGGGGCTGAACACTGAAGCTTTCTTT

CDR3 length: 14
V gene: TRBV13
J gene: TRBJ2-7
D gene: TRBD1
clone size: -
CDR3 protein: CASSPQGGSYEQYF
CDR3 DNA: TGTGCCAGCAGCCCACAGGGGGGTAGTTACGAGCAGTACTTC

CDR3 length: 14
V gene: TRBV30
J gene: TRBJ1-1
D gene: -
clone size: few
CDR3 protein: CAWRDGAVNTEAFF
CDR3 DNA: TGTGCCTGGAGAGATGGGGCGGTGAACACTGAAGCTTTCTTT

CDR3 length: 14
V gene: TRBV19
J gene: TRBJ1-6
D gene: -
clone size: -
CDR3 protein: CASTKMDHNSPLHF
CDR3 DNA: TGTGCCAGTACGAAGATGGACCACAATTCACCCCTCCACTTT

CDR3 length: 12
V gene: TRBV7-3
J gene: TRBJ2-1
D gene: TRBD1
clone size: -
CDR3 protein: CASGQVEDEQFF
CDR3 DNA: TGTGCCAGCGGACAGGTCGAGGATGAGCAGTTCTTC

CDR3 length: 16
V gene: TRBV5-1
J gene: TRBJ2-7
D gene: TRBD2
clone size: -
CDR3 protein: CASSLAGGGGPHEQYF
CDR3 DNA: TGCGCCAGCAGCTTGGCCGGGGGGGGAGGGCCGCACGAGCAGTACTTC

CDR3 length: 15
V gene: TRBV5-5
J gene: TRBJ1-4
D gene: -
clone size: -
CDR3 protein: CASSTGAATNEKLFF
CDR3 DNA: TGTGCCAGCAGCACGGGGGCTGCAACTAATGAAAAACTGTTTTTT

CDR3 length: 14
V gene: TRBV9
J gene: TRBJ2-7
D gene: -
clone size: -
CDR3 protein: CASSARDRAYEQYF
CDR3 DNA: TGTGCCAGCAGCGCCCGGGACCGCGCCTACGAGCAGTACTTC

CDR3 length: 12
V gene: TRBV30
J gene: TRBJ1-1
D gene: -
clone size: -
CDR3 protein: CAWAQDNTEAFF
CDR3 DNA: TGTGCCTGGGCCCAGGACAACACTGAAGCTTTCTTT

CDR3 length: 14
V gene: TRBV27
J gene: TRBJ1-2
D gene: -
clone size: -
CDR3 protein: CASSFGSGGYGYTF
CDR3 DNA: TGTGCCAGCAGTTTCGGGTCTGGAGGCTATGGCTACACCTTC

CDR3 length: 15
V gene: TRBV5-6
J gene: TRBJ1-1
D gene: -
clone size: -
CDR3 protein: CASSLSGSKNTEAFF
CDR3 DNA: TGTGCCAGCAGCTTGTCAGGGAGCAAGAACACTGAAGCTTTCTTT

CDR3 length: 15
V gene: TRBV7-9
J gene: TRBJ2-1
D gene: TRBD2
clone size: -
CDR3 protein: CASSTSGRTYNEQFF
CDR3 DNA: TGTGCCAGCAGTACTAGCGGGCGAACCTACAATGAGCAGTTCTTC

CDR3 length: 15
V gene: TRBV13
J gene: TRBJ1-4
D gene: TRBD1
clone size: -
CDR3 protein: CASKGASATNEKLFF
CDR3 DNA: TGTGCCAGCAAGGGGGCCTCTGCAACTAATGAAAAACTGTTTTTT

CDR3 length: 16
V gene: TRBV5-5
J gene: TRBJ2-7
D gene: -
clone size: -
CDR3 protein: CASSLKGAGPTYEQYF
CDR3 DNA: TGTGCCAGCAGCTTGAAGGGCGCCGGGCCAACGTACGAGCAGTACTTC

CDR3 length: 15
V gene: TRBV10-3
J gene: TRBJ2-1
D gene: TRBD2
clone size: -
CDR3 protein: CAISVAGEIYNEQFF
CDR3 DNA: TGTGCCATCAGTGTCGCGGGAGAAATCTACAATGAGCAGTTCTTC

CDR3 length: 14
V gene: TRBV4-1
J gene: TRBJ2-3
D gene: TRBD1
clone size: -
CDR3 protein: CASSQGQGPDTQYF
CDR3 DNA: TGCGCCAGCAGCCAGGGACAGGGCCCAGATACGCAGTATTTT

CDR3 length: 14
V gene: TRBV9
J gene: TRBJ1-1
D gene: -
clone size: -
CDR3 protein: CASSPGTGNTEAFF
CDR3 DNA: TGTGCCAGCAGCCCCGGGACGGGGAACACTGAAGCTTTCTTT

CDR3 length: 13
V gene: TRBV4-1
J gene: TRBJ2-7
D gene: -
clone size: -
CDR3 protein: CASSQDDNYEQYF
CDR3 DNA: TGCGCCAGCAGCCAAGATGACAACTACGAGCAGTACTTC

CDR3 length: 17
V gene: TRBV5-1
J gene: TRBJ2-1
D gene: TRBD2
clone size: -
CDR3 protein: CASSLAASGGAEGEQFF
CDR3 DNA: TGCGCCAGCAGCTTGGCGGCTAGCGGGGGGGCCGAGGGTGAGCAGTTCTTC

CDR3 length: 16
V gene: TRBV2
J gene: TRBJ2-7
D gene: TRBD1
clone size: -
CDR3 protein: CASSEPETGETYEQYF
CDR3 DNA: TGTGCCAGCAGTGAACCCGAGACAGGGGAGACCTACGAGCAGTACTTC

CDR3 length: 13
V gene: TRBV5-6
J gene: TRBJ2-3
D gene: -
clone size: -
CDR3 protein: CASSLGGTDTQYF
CDR3 DNA: TGTGCCAGCAGCTTAGGGGGCACAGATACGCAGTATTTT

CDR3 length: 23
V gene: TRBV4-2
J gene: TRBJ2-6
D gene: -
clone size: -
CDR3 protein: CASSPHLVVGVQYSQSGANVLTF
CDR3 DNA: TGTGCCAGCAGCCCCCACCTAGTGGTGGGAGTACAATACTCTCAATCTGGGGCCAACGTCCTGACTTTC

CDR3 length: 15
V gene: TRBV4-2
J gene: TRBJ2-7
D gene: -
clone size: few
CDR3 protein: CASSQDRELAYEQYF
CDR3 DNA: TGTGCCAGCAGCCAAGACCGGGAGCTCGCCTACGAGCAGTACTTC

CDR3 length: 14
V gene: TRBV9
J gene: TRBJ2-7
D gene: -
clone size: few
CDR3 protein: CASSVATGAYEQYF
CDR3 DNA: TGTGCCAGCAGCGTAGCGACAGGCGCCTACGAGCAGTACTTC

CDR3 length: 14
V gene: TRBV6-5
J gene: TRBJ1-1
D gene: TRBD1
clone size: few
CDR3 protein: CASTIGTGDTEAFF
CDR3 DNA: TGTGCCAGCACCATAGGGACAGGGGACACTGAAGCTTTCTTT

CDR3 length: 16
V gene: TRBV9
J gene: TRBJ2-1
D gene: TRBD2
clone size: -
CDR3 protein: CASSGGTSGVYNEQFF
CDR3 DNA: TGTGCCAGCAGCGGGGGGACTAGCGGGGTATACAATGAGCAGTTCTTC

CDR3 length: 14
V gene: TRBV7-9
J gene: TRBJ1-2
D gene: -
clone size: once
CDR3 protein: CASSFGEPTNGYTF
CDR3 DNA: TGTGCCAGCAGCTTTGGGGAACCCACTAATGGCTACACCTTC

CDR3 length: 15
V gene: TRBV5-1
J gene: TRBJ2-7
D gene: TRBD2
clone size: once
CDR3 protein: CASSLGGGGPLEQYF
CDR3 DNA: TGCGCCAGCAGCTTGGGGGGGGGAGGGCCACTCGAGCAGTACTTC

CDR3 length: 14
V gene: TRBV7-8
J gene: TRBJ1-4
D gene: -
clone size: -
CDR3 protein: CASSLGGRVGKLFF
CDR3 DNA: TGTGCCAGCAGCTTAGGGGGGAGGGTAGGGAAACTGTTTTTT

CDR3 length: 12
V gene: TRBV7-9
J gene: TRBJ2-3
D gene: -
clone size: -
CDR3 protein: CASSPSTDTQYF
CDR3 DNA: TGTGCCAGCAGCCCTAGCACAGATACGCAGTATTTT

CDR3 length: 13
V gene: TRBV27
J gene: TRBJ2-7
D gene: -
clone size: -
CDR3 protein: CASSLSSLYEQYF
CDR3 DNA: TGTGCCAGCAGTTTATCTAGCCTCTACGAGCAGTACTTC

CDR3 length: 16
V gene: TRBV7-3
J gene: TRBJ2-3
D gene: TRBD2
clone size: -
CDR3 protein: CASSSLAGGSTDTQYF
CDR3 DNA: TGTGCCAGCAGCTCCCTAGCGGGAGGGAGCACAGATACGCAGTATTTT

CDR3 length: 18
V gene: TRBV15
J gene: TRBJ2-3
D gene: -
clone size: -
CDR3 protein: CATSRSQGLVYSADTQYF
CDR3 DNA: TGTGCCACCAGCAGATCCCAGGGGCTAGTATATAGCGCAGATACGCAGTATTTT

CDR3 length: 12
V gene: TRBV9
J gene: TRBJ1-1
D gene: -
clone size: -
CDR3 protein: CASSGGDWEAFF
CDR3 DNA: TGTGCCAGCAGCGGAGGGGACTGGGAAGCTTTCTTT

CDR3 length: 15
V gene: TRBV6-6
J gene: TRBJ2-1
D gene: TRBD2
clone size: -
CDR3 protein: CASSYGLAGFNEQFF
CDR3 DNA: TGTGCCAGCAGTTATGGCCTAGCGGGGTTTAATGAGCAGTTCTTC

CDR3 length: 13
V gene: TRBV9
J gene: TRBJ2-1
D gene: TRBD2
clone size: -
CDR3 protein: CASSLGLAGEQFF
CDR3 DNA: TGTGCCAGCAGCTTAGGACTAGCCGGTGAGCAGTTCTTC

CDR3 length: 15
V gene: TRBV6-4
J gene: TRBJ2-2
D gene: -
clone size: -
CDR3 protein: CASSDSVGIAGELFF
CDR3 DNA: TGTGCCAGCAGTGACTCAGTAGGGATTGCCGGGGAGCTGTTTTTT

CDR3 length: 16
V gene: TRBV11-1
J gene: TRBJ2-3
D gene: TRBD2
clone size: -
CDR3 protein: CASSSSGGDYTDTQYF
CDR3 DNA: TGTGCCAGCAGCTCCTCTGGCGGGGACTACACAGATACGCAGTATTTT

CDR3 length: 14
V gene: TRBV7-3
J gene: TRBJ1-4
D gene: TRBD1
clone size: -
CDR3 protein: CASSPTGEVEKLFF
CDR3 DNA: TGTGCCAGCAGCCCGACAGGGGAGGTTGAAAAACTGTTTTTT